A single sample gave rise to the 32 T cell receptor beta chains below, sequenced in a study of blood T cells in healthy people across ages. PCR was performed a second time for 7 to 11 cycles using a sample-barcoded 5' primer and a J-beta primer mix. One entry per CDR3 protein results from TCRdb running MiXCR on the 5' RACE reads. Of about 1.6 million distinct CDR3 sequences in the sample, around 35% were seen once. Sequencing used blood. These TCRs come from a woman aged 25-40 years in good health.

The V and J genes are TRBV5-1 and TRBJ1-2, with 10 bases aligning to TRBD1. Germline CDR1 reads SGHRS; CDR2 reads YFSETQ. The CDR3 consists of 16 residues. The V gene end was trimmed by 6 bases and the J gene end by 6 bases; junction bases not matched to a gene: 14. The DNA for the CDR3 is TGCGCCAGCAACCCAACGACAGGGGGCGAGAAGGATGGCTACACCTTC. The encoded protein is CASNPTTGGEKDGYTF. Based on the CDR3 plus reference TRBV5-1 and TRBJ1-2, the full variable domain is KAGVTQTPRYLIKTRGQQVTLSCSPISGHRSVSWYQQTPGQGLQFLFEYFSETQRNKGNFPGRFSGRQFSNSRSEMNVSTLELGDSALYLCASNPTTGGEKDGYTFGSGTRLTVV.

Many counts were recorded for this clonotype. The rearrangement uses TRBV29-1 and TRBJ2-7; 10 nucleotides line up with TRBD1. V shed 6 bases, J shed 9 bases, and the junction held 14 bases outside the gene matches. Germline V gene sequence: CDR1 SQVTM, CDR2 ANQGSEA. The CDR3 has 14 amino acids. CDR3 region: CSVRTGTGDDGQYF. The CDR3 nucleotides are TGCAGCGTCCGAACCGGGACAGGGGATGATGGGCAGTACTTC.

This clonotype appeared a few times. The rearrangement uses TRBV12-3 or TRBV12-4 and TRBJ2-7, with D unresolved. The V end lost 6 bases, the J end lost 7 bases, and 16 bases lay between the germline ends. CDR3 size: 13 residues. The CDR3, as DNA: TGTGCCAGCAGACTTCCCCTCCATGAGGAGCAGTACTTC. It specifies CASRLPLHEEQYF.

The rearrangement links TRBV7-2 to TRBJ2-5; 7 bases match TRBD2. The trim removed 1 base at V and 4 bases at J, leaving 6 bases unmatched. The germline V gene encodes CDR1 SGHTA and CDR2 FQGNSA. The CDR3 is 15 residues long. As DNA, the CDR3 is TGTGCCAGCAGCTTAGGAGGCGGGAGAGTAGAGACCCAGTACTTC. The encoded protein is CASSLGGGRVETQYF.

A few counts support this clonotype. The rearrangement uses TRBV18 and TRBJ2-5; 8 bases are shared with TRBD1. Near its end, the DNA agrees better with TRBJ2-7, so the J call may be wrong. This CDR3 spans 15 amino acids. CDR1 is KGHSH, CDR2 LQKENI, per germline. CDR3 coding DNA: TGTGCCAGCTCAGCCCGGGGACAGGTAGCCTACGAGCAGTACTTC. Protein sequence: CASSARGQVAYEQYF.

The chain has TRBV10-3 and TRBJ1-2; D is possibly TRBD1 (5 bases). The CDR3 is 11 amino acids. Germline-derived CDR1 and CDR2 are ENHRY and SYGVKD. The V gene lost 10 bases and the J gene lost 7 bases, with 13 bases spanning the gap. The CDR3 DNA reads TGTGCCACTAACCAGGGTATTGGCTACACCTTC. The encoded protein is CATNQGIGYTF.

The CDR3, as DNA: TGTGCCAGCAGTTTAGCAGGGCGCTTCACCGGGGAGCTGTTTTTT. Protein product: CASSLAGRFTGELFF. The V and J genes are TRBV27 and TRBJ2-2; D may be TRBD1 (5 bases). The CDR3 totals 15 residues. V dropped 2 bases and J dropped 4 bases, with 11 bases sitting between them. Germline CDR1 and CDR2: MNHEY and SMNVEV (reference sequence).

This clonotype was observed a handful of times. V and J are TRBV20-1 and TRBJ2-1; 13 bases are shared with TRBD2. This CDR3 spans 20 amino acids. With V trimmed by 4 bases and J by 4 bases, 19 bases remained unmatched. From germline, CDR1 is DFQATT and CDR2 SNEGSKA (reference sequence). The chain's CDR3 is CSATSLLAGGPLSIYNEQFF. In DNA form, the CDR3 reads TGCAGTGCTACCTCATTACTAGCGGGGGGGCCATTGAGTATTTACAATGAGCAGTTCTTC.

The rearrangement links TRBV12-3 or TRBV12-4 to TRBJ1-2, with 8 nucleotides matching TRBD1. The J segment lost 6 bases and the V segment lost 6 bases, leaving 21 bases of the junction unmatched. The CDR3 length is 18 residues. CDR3 nucleotides: TGTGCCAGCAGCTACACCACCCATCTTGGACAGGGAGGGAATGGCTACACCTTC. Translation gives CASSYTTHLGQGGNGYTF.

The V and J genes are TRBV12-3 or TRBV12-4 and TRBJ2-1, with D perhaps assigned TRBD1 or TRBD2 (5 bases each). This CDR3 region has 15 residues. The V end was cut by 5 bases, the J end by 2 bases, with 13 bases between. CDR3 sequence reads: CASSLGRWPYNEQFF. As DNA, the CDR3 is TGTGCCAGCAGTCTGGGACGGTGGCCCTACAATGAGCAGTTCTTC.

The chain couples TRBV6-4 to TRBJ1-6; D ambiguous. The CDR3 consists of 14 residues. Germline CDR1 MRHNA, CDR2 SNTAGT. Trimming stripped 0 bases from V and 10 bases from J, with 10 bases between. The CDR3 reads CASSDSGGNSPLHF. The CDR3 DNA follows: TGTGCCAGCAGTGACTCGGGAGGAAACTCACCCCTCCACTTT.

The chain employs TRBV6-6 and TRBJ2-1; D is tentatively TRBD1 or TRBD2 (6 bases each). This CDR3 contains 14 residues. Per germline, CDR1 MNHNY and CDR2 SVGAGI (reference sequence). V shed 2 bases and J shed 6 bases, with 11 bases lying between them. The CDR3 is CASSYRGLSNEQFF. CDR3 DNA sequence: TGTGCCAGCAGTTACCGGGGGCTGTCCAATGAGCAGTTCTTC.

This clonotype was found a few times. The V and J genes are TRBV7-9 and TRBJ2-1; no clear D. The CDR3 covers 12 residues. The V and J ends lost 9 bases and 7 bases respectively, with 13 bases between them. Per germline, CDR1 SEHNR and CDR2 FQNEAQ (reference sequence). This CDR3 reads CASRIKGNEQFF. Written as DNA, the CDR3 is TGTGCCAGTAGGATCAAAGGGAATGAGCAGTTCTTC.

This clonotype has a single count. The J gene is TRBJ1-6, the V gene TRBV2; D ambiguous. V gave up 4 bases and J gave up 7 bases, with 11 bases separating them. CDR3 length: 14 amino acids. Germline loops: CDR1 SNHLY, CDR2 FYNNEI. This chain's CDR3 is CASSVRVVNSPLHF. CDR3 in DNA: TGTGCCAGCAGTGTTCGGGTAGTCAATTCACCCCTCCACTTT.

This clonotype has only a few counts. CDR3 nucleotides: TGTGCCAGCAGCCCCGGGGGTGATCGCATCTACAATGAGCAGTTCTTC. Residues: CASSPGGDRIYNEQFF. The J gene is TRBJ2-1, the V gene TRBV7-2, with a weak D call TRBD2 (6 bases). The length of the CDR3 is 16 residues. V gave up 5 bases and J gave up 3 bases, with 17 bases separating them. The V gene's germline CDR1 is SGHTA and CDR2 FQGNSA. The entire variable domain, with the rest obtained from reference TRBV7-2 and TRBJ2-1, is as follows: GAGVSQSPSNKVTEKGKDVELRCDPISGHTALYWYRQSLGQGLEFLIYFQGNSAPDKSGLPSDRFSAERTGGSVSTLTIQRTQQEDSAVYLCASSPGGDRIYNEQFFGPGTRLTVL.

This clonotype was counted only a few times. Here the CDR3 reads CASRGRPGGSYEQYF. The CDR3 DNA sequence: TGCGCCAGCAGAGGCCGCCCGGGAGGCTCCTACGAGCAGTACTTC. V and J are TRBV4-1 and TRBJ2-5, with 7 bases aligning to TRBD2. Matching the DNA end better, TRBJ2-7 makes the J call doubtful. CDR1 and CDR2 (germline): MGHRA, YSYEKL. The CDR3 extends over 15 amino acids.

The chain carries TRBV20-1 and TRBJ2-4; TRBD1 is a possible D gene (6 bases). Trimming cost V 5 bases and J 1 base, with 9 bases left between them. From germline, CDR1 is DFQATT and CDR2 SNEGSKA (reference sequence). The CDR3 contains 13 residues. In DNA, the CDR3 is TGCAGTGCTCGGCAGGGGGCCAAAAACATTCAGTACTTC. This encodes CSARQGAKNIQYF.

The rearrangement joins TRBV4-1 to TRBJ2-3, with a tentative D call TRBD2 (5 bases). CDR1 is MGHRA, CDR2 YSYEKL, per germline. This CDR3 contains 13 residues. The V gene lost 3 bases and the J gene lost 7 bases, with 11 bases spanning the gap. DNA of the CDR3: TGCGCCAGCAGCCAGCCGGGAACCAATACGCAGTATTTT. Protein: CASSQPGTNTQYF.

This chain joins TRBV3-1 and TRBJ2-5, with D possibly TRBD2 on 7 matching bases. The CDR3 is made up of 15 amino acids. Germline CDR1 reads LGHDT; CDR2 reads YNNKEL (reference sequence). The V and J ends lost 4 bases and 4 bases respectively, with 16 bases between them. The CDR3 region is CASSPGGLVRETQYF. DNA of the CDR3: TGTGCCAGCAGCCCCGGGGGGCTAGTTAGAGAGACCCAGTACTTC.

This clonotype occurred many times. This chain uses TRBV12-3 or TRBV12-4 with TRBJ2-6, with TRBD1 as a possible D gene (5 bases). The CDR3 runs to 14 residues. V lost 7 bases and J 1 base, leaving 8 bases between the germline ends. The CDR3 spells CASTHRSGANVLTF. CDR3 nucleotide sequence: TGTGCCAGCACCCACAGGTCTGGGGCCAACGTCCTGACTTTC.

This clonotype has only a few counts. J is TRBJ2-1 and V is TRBV6-1; tentative D call: TRBD2 (5 bases). The V end was cut by 3 bases, the J end by 2 bases, with 8 bases between. CDR1 MNHNS and CDR2 SASEGT come from the germline V gene. CDR3 size: 14 residues. The CDR3 here is CASSEERTYNEQFF. For the CDR3, the DNA is TGTGCCAGCAGTGAGGAGCGGACCTACAATGAGCAGTTCTTC.

The V call is TRBV18, the J call TRBJ2-1, with 7 bases lining up with TRBD2. The ends lost 0 bases at V and 3 bases at J; junction bases unmatched: 8. Germline CDR1 KGHSH, CDR2 LQKENI. The CDR3 is 17 amino acids. CDR3 loop: CASSPPSGGSLYNEQFF. CDR3 bases: TGTGCCAGCTCACCACCGAGCGGCGGGAGCCTCTACAATGAGCAGTTCTTC.

This clonotype was counted once. The chain joins TRBV5-1 to TRBJ2-1; 12 bases line up with TRBD2. CDR1 is SGHRS and CDR2 is YFSETQ in the germline V gene. This CDR3 has 16 amino acids. After removal of 0 bases from V and 7 bases from J, the junction contained 5 bases not matched to a gene. In nucleotides, the CDR3 is TGCGCCAGCAGCTTGGACGGACTAGCGGGGTTGAATGAGCAGTTCTTC. Encoded protein: CASSLDGLAGLNEQFF. Supplemented by reference TRBV5-1 and TRBJ2-1, the full variable domain reads KAGVTQTPRYLIKTRGQQVTLSCSPISGHRSVSWYQQTPGQGLQFLFEYFSETQRNKGNFPGRFSGRQFSNSRSEMNVSTLELGDSALYLCASSLDGLAGLNEQFFGPGTRLTVL.

The chain couples TRBV30 to TRBJ1-2; 7 bases align to TRBD1. Germline loops: CDR1 GTSNPN, CDR2 SVGIG (reference sequence). The CDR3 spans 16 residues. Losses at the gene ends were 2 bases for V and 4 bases for J; bases not matched to a gene: 13. The CDR3, as DNA: TGTGCCTGGAGTATTAGGAGTAAGGGGGCTGGCTATGGCTACACCTTC. It encodes CAWSIRSKGAGYGYTF.

This clonotype was counted a few times. The gene calls are TRBV30 and TRBJ2-7; D assignment may be TRBD1 or TRBD2 (5 bases each). The CDR3 loop spans 15 amino acids. V lost 3 bases and J 3 bases, leaving 18 bases between the germline ends. Germline loops: CDR1 GTSNPN, CDR2 SVGIG (reference sequence). CDR3 sequence reads: CAWRSTGTENYEQYF. The CDR3 bases are TGTGCCTGGAGGTCTACCGGGACGGAGAACTACGAGCAGTACTTC.

The chain employs TRBV7-9 and TRBJ2-7; TRBD2 might be the D (6 bases). With 4 bases removed from V and 2 bases from J, the gap between germline ends came to 18 bases. This CDR3 has 16 amino acids. Germline CDR1 SEHNR, CDR2 FQNEAQ (reference sequence). Written as DNA, the CDR3 is TGTGCCAGCAGCTATTCCGGGGGTACGAGTCCCTACGAGCAGTACTTC. Protein product: CASSYSGGTSPYEQYF.

A word on this clonotype: A single base separates this from a much larger clone, so it may be a read error. The V and J genes are TRBV29-1 and TRBJ2-7, with a tentative D call TRBD1 (6 bases). The V gene's germline CDR1 is SQVTM and CDR2 ANQGSEA. V was clipped by 4 bases and J by 1 base, with 11 bases between them. The CDR3 spans 13 residues. DNA of the CDR3: TGCAGCGTTGTACGCAGGGGATCCTACGAGCAGTACGTC. Translation gives CSVVRRGSYEQYV.

This clonotype occurred a few times. The chain is built from TRBV20-1 and TRBJ2-5, with 14 bases that match TRBD2. The CDR3 is 15 residues long. The ends lost 6 bases at V and 9 bases at J; junction bases unmatched: 12. CDR1 is DFQATT and CDR2 is SNEGSKA in the germline V gene (reference sequence). The CDR3 protein is CSARLAGGPGEAQYF. CDR3 DNA: TGCAGTGCAAGACTAGCGGGAGGGCCGGGAGAAGCCCAGTACTTC.

The rearrangement links TRBV6-4 to TRBJ2-1, with TRBD1 matching 7 bases. V trimming: 3 bases; J trimming: 1 base; junction bases outside the gene matches: 3. The V gene's germline CDR1 is MRHNA and CDR2 SNTAGT. CDR3 length: 15 residues. As DNA, the CDR3 is TGTGCCAGCAGTGATACAGGGGCTTCCTACAATGAGCAGTTCTTC. Residues: CASSDTGASYNEQFF.

This clonotype was recorded a few times. The chain carries TRBV18 and TRBJ2-5, with 13 nucleotides matching TRBD2. This CDR3 spans 19 amino acids. The trim removed 5 bases at V and 1 base at J, leaving 13 bases unmatched. The V gene's germline CDR1 is KGHSH and CDR2 LQKENI. CDR3 amino acids: CASSAGTSGKHPFQETQYF. In DNA, the CDR3 is TGTGCCAGCTCAGCCGGGACTAGCGGGAAACATCCTTTCCAAGAGACCCAGTACTTC.

This clonotype was detected a few times. The chain has TRBV20-1 and TRBJ2-3; 7 nucleotides agree with TRBD1. The junction had 15 bases not matched to a gene; V was cut back by 0 bases and J by 3 bases. The CDR3 consists of 18 residues. The germline CDR1 and CDR2 sequences are DFQATT and SNEGSKA (reference sequence). CDR3 in DNA: TGCAGTGCTAGAGAGGAGAGGAACAGGGGCATATGGACAGATACGCAGTATTTT. Translation: CSAREERNRGIWTDTQYF.

The chain carries TRBV6-6 and TRBJ1-2; the D is unclear. The length of the CDR3 is 12 residues. The V gene's germline CDR1 is MNHNY and CDR2 SVGAGI (reference sequence). V gave up 5 bases and J gave up 5 bases, with 9 bases separating them. CDR3 sequence: CASSTSPYGYTF. For the CDR3, the DNA is TGTGCCAGCAGTACGAGTCCTTATGGCTACACCTTC.